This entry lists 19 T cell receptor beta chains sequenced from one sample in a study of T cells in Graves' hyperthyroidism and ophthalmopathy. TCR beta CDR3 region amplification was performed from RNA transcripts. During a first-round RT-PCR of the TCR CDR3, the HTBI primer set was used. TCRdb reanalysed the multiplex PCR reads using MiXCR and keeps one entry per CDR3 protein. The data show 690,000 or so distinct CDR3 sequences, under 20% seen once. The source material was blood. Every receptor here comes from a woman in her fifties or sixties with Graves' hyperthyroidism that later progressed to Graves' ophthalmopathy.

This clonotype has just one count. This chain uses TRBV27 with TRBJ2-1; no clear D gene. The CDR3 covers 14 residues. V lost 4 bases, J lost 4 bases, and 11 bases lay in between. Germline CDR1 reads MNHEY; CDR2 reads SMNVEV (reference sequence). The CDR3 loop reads CASSSGTDYNEQFF. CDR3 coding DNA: TGTGCCAGCAGTTCAGGTACGGATTACAATGAGCAGTTCTTC.

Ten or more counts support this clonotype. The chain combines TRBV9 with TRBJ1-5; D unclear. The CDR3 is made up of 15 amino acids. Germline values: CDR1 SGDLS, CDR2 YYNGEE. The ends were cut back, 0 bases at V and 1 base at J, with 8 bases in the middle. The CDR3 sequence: CASSVDGRSNQPQHF. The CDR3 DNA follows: TGTGCCAGCAGCGTAGATGGACGGAGCAATCAGCCCCAGCATTTT.

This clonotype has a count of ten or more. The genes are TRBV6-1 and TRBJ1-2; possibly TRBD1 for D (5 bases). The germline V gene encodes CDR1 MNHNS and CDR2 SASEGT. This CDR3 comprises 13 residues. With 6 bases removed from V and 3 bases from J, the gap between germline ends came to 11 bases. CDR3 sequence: CASRTTAYYGYTF. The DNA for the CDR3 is TGTGCCAGCAGAACGACAGCTTACTATGGCTACACCTTC.

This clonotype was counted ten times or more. CDR3 region: CASSGAGVNTGELFF. In DNA form, the CDR3 reads TGTGCCAGCAGTGGTGCGGGGGTGAACACCGGGGAGCTGTTTTTT. V is TRBV2 and J is TRBJ2-2, with 7 bases aligning to TRBD2. The CDR3 runs 15 residues. V shed 4 bases, J shed 1 base, and the junction held 3 bases outside the gene matches. Germline loops: CDR1 SNHLY, CDR2 FYNNEI.

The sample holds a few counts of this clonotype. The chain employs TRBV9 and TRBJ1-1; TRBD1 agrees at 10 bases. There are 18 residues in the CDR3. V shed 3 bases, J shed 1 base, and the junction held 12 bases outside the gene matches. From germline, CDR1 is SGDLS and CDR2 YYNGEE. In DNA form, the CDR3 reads TGTGCCAGCAGCGCCCCTAGGACAGGGGGGGTGTGGAACACTGAAGCTTTCTTT. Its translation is CASSAPRTGGVWNTEAFF.

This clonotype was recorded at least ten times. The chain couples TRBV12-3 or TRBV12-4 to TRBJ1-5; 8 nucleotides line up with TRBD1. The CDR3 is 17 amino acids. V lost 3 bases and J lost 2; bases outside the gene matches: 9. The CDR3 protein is CASSFSRGPGGNQPQHF. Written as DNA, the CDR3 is TGTGCCAGCAGTTTCAGCAGGGGGCCTGGGGGCAATCAGCCCCAGCATTTT.

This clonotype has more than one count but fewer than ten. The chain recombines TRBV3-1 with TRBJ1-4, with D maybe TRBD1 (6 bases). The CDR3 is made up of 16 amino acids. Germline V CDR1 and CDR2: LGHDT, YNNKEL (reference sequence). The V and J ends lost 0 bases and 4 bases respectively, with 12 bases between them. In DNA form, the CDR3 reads TGTGCCAGCAGCCAAGAGGGGGCGCCGGGTAATGAAAAACTGTTTTTT. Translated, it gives CASSQEGAPGNEKLFF. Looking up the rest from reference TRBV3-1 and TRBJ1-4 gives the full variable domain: DTAVSQTPKYLVTQMGNDKSIKCEQNLGHDTMYWYKQDSKKFLKIMFSYNNKELIINETVPNRFSPKSPDKAHLNLHINSLELGDSAVYFCASSQEGAPGNEKLFFGSGTQLSVL.

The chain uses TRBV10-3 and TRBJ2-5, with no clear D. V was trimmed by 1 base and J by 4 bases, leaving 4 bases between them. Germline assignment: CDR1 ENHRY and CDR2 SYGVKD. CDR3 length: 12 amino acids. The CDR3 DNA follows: TGTGCCATCAGTGAGTATAGAGAGACCCAGTACTTC. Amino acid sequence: CAISEYRETQYF.

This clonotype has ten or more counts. Here the CDR3 reads CASSFRTSGGQNTDTQYF. The CDR3 DNA reads TGTGCCAGCAGTTTTCGGACTAGCGGGGGACAAAACACAGATACGCAGTATTTT. V gene TRBV12-3 or TRBV12-4 combines with J gene TRBJ2-3; 13 bases line up with TRBD2. This CDR3 is 18 amino acids long. Losses at the gene ends were 3 bases for V and 2 bases for J; bases not matched to a gene: 8.

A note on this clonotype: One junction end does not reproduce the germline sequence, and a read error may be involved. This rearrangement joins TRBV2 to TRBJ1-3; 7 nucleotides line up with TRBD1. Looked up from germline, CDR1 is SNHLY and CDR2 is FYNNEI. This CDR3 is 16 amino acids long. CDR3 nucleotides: TGTGCCAGCAGGGATACAGGGGTCTTCTCTGGAAGCACCATATATTTT. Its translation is CASRDTGVFSGSTIYF.

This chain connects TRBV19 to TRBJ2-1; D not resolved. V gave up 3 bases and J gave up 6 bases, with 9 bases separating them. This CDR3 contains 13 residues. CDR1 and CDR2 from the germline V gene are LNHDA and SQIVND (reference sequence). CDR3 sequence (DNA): TGTGCCAGTAGTATGTCGGTCCCCAATGAGCAGTTCTTC. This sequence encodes CASSMSVPNEQFF.

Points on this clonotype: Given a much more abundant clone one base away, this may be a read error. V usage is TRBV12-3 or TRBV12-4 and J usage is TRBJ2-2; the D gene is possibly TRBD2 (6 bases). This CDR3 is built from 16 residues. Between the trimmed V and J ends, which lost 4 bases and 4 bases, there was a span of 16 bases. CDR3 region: CASSSSGRGTTGELFF. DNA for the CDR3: TGTGCCAGCAGTTCTTCTGGGCGGGGAACCACCGGGGAGCTGTTTTTT.

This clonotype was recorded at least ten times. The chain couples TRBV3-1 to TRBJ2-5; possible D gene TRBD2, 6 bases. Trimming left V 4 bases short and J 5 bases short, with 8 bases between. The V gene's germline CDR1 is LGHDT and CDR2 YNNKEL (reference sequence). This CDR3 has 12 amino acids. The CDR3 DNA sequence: TGTGCCAGCAGCCCGGAGGGGGAGACCCAGTACTTC. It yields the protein CASSPEGETQYF.

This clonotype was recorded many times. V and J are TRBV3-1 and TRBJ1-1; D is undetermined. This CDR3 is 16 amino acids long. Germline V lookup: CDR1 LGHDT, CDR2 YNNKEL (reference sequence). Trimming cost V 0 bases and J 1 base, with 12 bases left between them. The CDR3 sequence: CASSQEGLRGNTEAFF. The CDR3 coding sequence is TGTGCCAGCAGCCAAGAAGGTTTACGGGGGAACACTGAAGCTTTCTTT.

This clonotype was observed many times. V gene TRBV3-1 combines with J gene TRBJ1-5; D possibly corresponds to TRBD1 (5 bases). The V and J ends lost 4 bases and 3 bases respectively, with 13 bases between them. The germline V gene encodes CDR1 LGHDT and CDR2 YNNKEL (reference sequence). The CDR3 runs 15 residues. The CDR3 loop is CASSLSGTNNQPQHF. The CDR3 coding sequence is TGTGCCAGCAGCCTGTCCGGGACTAACAATCAGCCCCAGCATTTT. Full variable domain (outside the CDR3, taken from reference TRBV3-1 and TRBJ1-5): DTAVSQTPKYLVTQMGNDKSIKCEQNLGHDTMYWYKQDSKKFLKIMFSYNNKELIINETVPNRFSPKSPDKAHLNLHINSLELGDSAVYFCASSLSGTNNQPQHFGDGTRLSIL.

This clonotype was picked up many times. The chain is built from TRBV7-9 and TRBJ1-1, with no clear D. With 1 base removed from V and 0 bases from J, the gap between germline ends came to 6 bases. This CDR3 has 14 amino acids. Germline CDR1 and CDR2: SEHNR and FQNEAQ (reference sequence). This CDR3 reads CASSLVTVNTEAFF. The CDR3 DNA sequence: TGTGCCAGCAGCTTAGTAACAGTGAACACTGAAGCTTTCTTT.

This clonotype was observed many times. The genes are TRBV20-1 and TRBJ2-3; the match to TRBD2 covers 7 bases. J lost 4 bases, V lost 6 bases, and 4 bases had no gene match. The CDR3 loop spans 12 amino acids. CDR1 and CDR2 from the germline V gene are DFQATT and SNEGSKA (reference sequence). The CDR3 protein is CSAPGGSDTQYF. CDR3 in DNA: TGCAGTGCCCCGGGAGGCTCAGATACGCAGTATTTT.

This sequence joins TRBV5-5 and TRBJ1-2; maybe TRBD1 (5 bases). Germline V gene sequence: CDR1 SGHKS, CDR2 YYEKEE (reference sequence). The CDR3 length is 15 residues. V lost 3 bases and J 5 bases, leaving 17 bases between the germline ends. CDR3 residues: CASSSGPDQGYGYTF. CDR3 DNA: TGTGCCAGCAGCTCGGGCCCCGATCAGGGATATGGCTACACCTTC. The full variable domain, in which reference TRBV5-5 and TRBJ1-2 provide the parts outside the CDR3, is DAGVTQSPTHLIKTRGQQVTLRCSPISGHKSVSWYQQVLGQGPQFIFQYYEKEERGRGNFPDRFSARQFPNYSSELNVNALLLGDSALYLCASSSGPDQGYGYTFGSGTRLTVV.

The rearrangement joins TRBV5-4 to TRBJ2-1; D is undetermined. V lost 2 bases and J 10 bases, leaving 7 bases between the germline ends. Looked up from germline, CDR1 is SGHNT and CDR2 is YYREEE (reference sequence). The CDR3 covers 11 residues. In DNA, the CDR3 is TGTGCCAGCAGCTTAAACGACGAGCAGTTCTTC. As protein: CASSLNDEQFF.